This TCR beta chain came from a study of CD8 T cells in ankylosing spondylitis. Germline CDR1 SEHNR, CDR2 FQNEAQ (reference sequence). The CDR3 length is 16 residues. V was pared by 2 bases and J by 5 bases, with 15 bases between. TCRdb re-analysed the 5' RACE reads in MiXCR, keeping a single row per CDR3 protein. The table records 200,000 to 300,000 distinct CDR3 sequences, roughly a tenth of them present only once. Overall study results and limits: Reportedly, matched ankylosing spondylitis synovial fluid was significantly enriched for disease-linked clones.

Turning to this clonotype: Its antigen is still unknown.

The chain is built from TRBV7-9 and TRBJ2-2, with D tentatively TRBD1 (5 bases). The source of this sequence is a male donor with ankylosing spondylitis or in good health (not recorded which). The material sequenced was blood, either unsorted or a sorted T cell fraction (not recorded which). CDR3 DNA sequence: TGTGCCAGCAGCTTACCTCCCACAGGACCAACCGGGGAGCTGTTTTTT. As protein: CASSLPPTGPTGELFF.